Sequencing of this T cell receptor beta chain was carried out in a study of shared clonotypes between healthy human individuals. Measured with immunoSEQ multiplex PCR; TCRdb has only the in-frame clones, and not every one. The table includes roughly 2 million clones, around 95% detected once. The CDR3 sequence is 14 residues long. Looked up from germline, CDR1 is MGHRA and CDR2 is YSYEKL. V was shortened by 1 base and J by 7 bases, with 14 bases between the two germline ends. The clonotype originates from a man aged 18 to 29 in good health. Specimen: naive CD4+ T cells sorted from blood. Subset reported: CD45RA+ positively selected. V gene TRBV4-1 combines with J gene TRBJ2-7; D call uncertain. CDR3 sequence: CASSQVPRDMEQYF. As DNA, the CDR3 is TGCGCCAGCAGCCAAGTCCCGCGCGATATGGAGCAGTACTTC.